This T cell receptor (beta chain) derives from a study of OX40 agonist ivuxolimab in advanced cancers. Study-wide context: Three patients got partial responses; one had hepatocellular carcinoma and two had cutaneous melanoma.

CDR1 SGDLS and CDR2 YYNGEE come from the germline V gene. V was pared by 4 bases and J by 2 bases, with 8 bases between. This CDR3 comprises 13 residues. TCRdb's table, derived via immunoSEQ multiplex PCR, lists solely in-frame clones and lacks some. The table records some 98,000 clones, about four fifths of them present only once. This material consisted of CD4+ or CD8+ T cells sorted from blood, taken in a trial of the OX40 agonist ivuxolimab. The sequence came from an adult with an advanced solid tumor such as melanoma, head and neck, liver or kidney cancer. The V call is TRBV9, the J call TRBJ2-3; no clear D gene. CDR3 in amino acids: CASSPSHTDTQYF. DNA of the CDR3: TGTGCCAGCAGCCCATCCCACACAGATACGCAGTATTTT.